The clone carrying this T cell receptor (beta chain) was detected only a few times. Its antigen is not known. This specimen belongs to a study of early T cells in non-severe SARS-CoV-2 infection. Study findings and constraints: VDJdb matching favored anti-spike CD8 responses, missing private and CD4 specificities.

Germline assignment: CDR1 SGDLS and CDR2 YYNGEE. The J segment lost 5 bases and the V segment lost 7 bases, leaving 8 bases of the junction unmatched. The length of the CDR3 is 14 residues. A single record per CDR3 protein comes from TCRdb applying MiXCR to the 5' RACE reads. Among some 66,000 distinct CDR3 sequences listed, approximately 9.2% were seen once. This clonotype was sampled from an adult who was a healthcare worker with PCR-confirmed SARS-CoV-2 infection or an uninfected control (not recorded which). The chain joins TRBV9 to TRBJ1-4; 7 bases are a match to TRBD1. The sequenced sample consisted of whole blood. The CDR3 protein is CASGGTDQNEKLFF. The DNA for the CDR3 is TGTGCCAGCGGGGGGACAGACCAAAATGAAAAACTGTTTTTT.